Listed below are T cell receptor beta chains from one sample, sequenced in a study of Ad26.COV2.S vaccination and SARS-CoV-2 variants. Sequencing was performed with immunoSEQ multiplex PCR; in TCRdb, only in-frame clones are kept and a portion is missing. The table lists roughly 400,000 clones, around nine tenths of them singletons. The input for sequencing was peripheral blood, taken in a trial of Ad26.COV2.S vaccine versus placebo. These receptors were obtained from a person aged 18-60 years who received the Ad26.COV2.S COVID-19 vaccine or a placebo. Both conserved end residues are part of each CDR3. Fields, in order: J gene, V gene, CDR3 protein.

J: TRBJ2-4
V: TRBV3-1/TRBV3-2
CDR3: CASSQRSGGRDPQYF

J: TRBJ2-3
V: TRBV15
CDR3: CATSDRDWQDTQYF

J: TRBJ2-6
V: TRBV30
CDR3: CAWNPGSGANVLTF

J: TRBJ1-3
V: TRBV3-1/TRBV3-2
CDR3: CASSQDRVSGNTIYF

J: TRBJ2-7
V: TRBV7-2
CDR3: CASSLTGFYEQYF

J: TRBJ2-1
V: TRBV18
CDR3: CASSDAGGPYNEQFF

J: TRBJ2-2
V: TRBV5-1
CDR3: CASSLLASRELFF

J: TRBJ1-4
V: TRBV28
CDR3: CASSWTGTNEKLFF

J: TRBJ1-6
V: TRBV6-5
CDR3: CASSYIWRDSPLHF

J: TRBJ2-3
V: TRBV5-5
CDR3: CASSLVASGPTDTQYF

J: TRBJ2-5
V: TRBV19
CDR3: CASSTAGAAGETQYF

J: TRBJ2-3
V: TRBV6-6
CDR3: CASSWTSGGVTDTQYF

J: TRBJ2-1
V: TRBV4-1
CDR3: CASSPGLAGLNEQFF

J: TRBJ1-5
V: TRBV29-1
CDR3: CSVSTGGAFKQPQHF

J: TRBJ2-7
V: TRBV4-2
CDR3: CASSQQDRGWDYEQYF

J: TRBJ2-1
V: TRBV11-2
CDR3: CASSTREGYNEQFF

J: TRBJ1-4
V: TRBV5-6
CDR3: CASSYQQRSLEKLFF

J: TRBJ2-3
V: TRBV2
CDR3: CASSSLRNTDTQYF

J: TRBJ2-5
V: TRBV2
CDR3: CASSSGQQETQYF

J: TRBJ2-3
V: TRBV7-9
CDR3: CASSLRSGKTDTQYF

J: TRBJ2-1
V: TRBV7-8
CDR3: CASSLGGDRVAEQFF

J: TRBJ2-5
V: TRBV30
CDR3: CAWSVRGGRTSGTQYF

J: TRBJ1-2
V: TRBV12-3/TRBV12-4
CDR3: CASSFPGGYTF

J: TRBJ1-1
V: TRBV6-5
CDR3: CASINSQFEAFF

J: TRBJ1-6
V: TRBV28
CDR3: CASRERTGRDSPLHF

J: TRBJ2-1
V: TRBV9
CDR3: CASSPRGGLGTNEQFF

J: TRBJ1-3
V: TRBV28
CDR3: CASSYSTASSGNTIYF

J: TRBJ2-2
V: TRBV29-1
CDR3: CSVDSSNTGELFF

J: TRBJ1-1
V: TRBV7-9
CDR3: CASSQDSEAFF

J: TRBJ1-6
V: TRBV5-1
CDR3: CASSLTNRENSPLHF

J: TRBJ2-1
V: TRBV7-3
CDR3: CASSGTSGSHEQFF

J: TRBJ2-1
V: TRBV24-1
CDR3: CATSSGRQTNEQFF

J: TRBJ2-3
V: TRBV10-2
CDR3: CASRDAGLTSTDTQYF

J: TRBJ2-2
V: TRBV13
CDR3: CASSSTGQGNTGELFF

J: TRBJ2-7
V: TRBV6-5
CDR3: CASSYPSGQSSYEQYF

J: TRBJ1-4
V: TRBV28
CDR3: CASSSRTGGREKLFF

J: TRBJ1-5
V: TRBV6-5
CDR3: CASRAGGRQPQHF

J: TRBJ2-7
V: TRBV28
CDR3: CASSLLEDLGEQYF

J: TRBJ2-1
V: TRBV29-1
CDR3: CSVVVGYNEQFF

J: TRBJ2-1
V: TRBV14
CDR3: CASSQDFSSGNFYHNEQFF

J: TRBJ2-3
V: TRBV7-9
CDR3: CASSSPGTSGIGADTQYF

J: TRBJ1-2
V: TRBV2
CDR3: CASSEAQWGANGYTF

J: TRBJ2-1
V: TRBV7-8
CDR3: CASSLRGARRGQYNEQFF

J: TRBJ2-6
V: TRBV13
CDR3: CASSLGTGLDSGANVLTF

J: TRBJ1-2
V: TRBV9
CDR3: CASSPSDGYGYTF

J: TRBJ1-5
V: TRBV18
CDR3: CASSPGGPVMGNQPQHF

J: TRBJ1-2
V: TRBV12-3/TRBV12-4
CDR3: CASSPSLAHGYTF

J: TRBJ1-4
V: TRBV7-8
CDR3: CASSPSATSERKLFF

J: TRBJ2-2
V: TRBV6-6
CDR3: CASSRELGTGGYGGELFF

J: TRBJ2-3
V: TRBV2
CDR3: CASGGQNTQYF

J: TRBJ1-3
V: TRBV7-2
CDR3: CASSFRRGRGNTIYF

J: TRBJ2-2
V: TRBV9
CDR3: CASSTGTIEAGELFF

J: TRBJ2-7
V: TRBV28
CDR3: CASSLSGTGIYEQYF

J: TRBJ2-7
V: TRBV5-4
CDR3: CASSLMTGGEQYF

J: TRBJ1-2
V: TRBV6-2/TRBV6-3
CDR3: CASSPRGYYGYTF

J: TRBJ2-3
V: TRBV7-9
CDR3: CASSLSVTSGIPDTQYF